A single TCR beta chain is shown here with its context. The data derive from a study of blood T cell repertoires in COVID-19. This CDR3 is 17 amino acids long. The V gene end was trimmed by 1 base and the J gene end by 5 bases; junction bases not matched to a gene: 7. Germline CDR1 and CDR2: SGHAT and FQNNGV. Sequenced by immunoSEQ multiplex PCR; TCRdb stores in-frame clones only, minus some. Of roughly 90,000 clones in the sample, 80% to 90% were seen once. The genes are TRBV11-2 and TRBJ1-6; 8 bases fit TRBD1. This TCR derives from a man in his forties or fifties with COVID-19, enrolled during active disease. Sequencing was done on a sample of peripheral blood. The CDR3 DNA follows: TGTGCCAGCAGCTTAGGCTGGACAGGGCGGGATAATTCACCCCTCCACTTT. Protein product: CASSLGWTGRDNSPLHF. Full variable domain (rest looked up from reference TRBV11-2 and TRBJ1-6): EAGVAQSPRYKIIEKRQSVAFWCNPISGHATLYWYQQILGQGPKLLIQFQNNGVVDDSQLPKDRFSAERLKGVDSTLKIQPAKLEDSAVYLCASSLGWTGRDNSPLHFGNGTRLTVT.